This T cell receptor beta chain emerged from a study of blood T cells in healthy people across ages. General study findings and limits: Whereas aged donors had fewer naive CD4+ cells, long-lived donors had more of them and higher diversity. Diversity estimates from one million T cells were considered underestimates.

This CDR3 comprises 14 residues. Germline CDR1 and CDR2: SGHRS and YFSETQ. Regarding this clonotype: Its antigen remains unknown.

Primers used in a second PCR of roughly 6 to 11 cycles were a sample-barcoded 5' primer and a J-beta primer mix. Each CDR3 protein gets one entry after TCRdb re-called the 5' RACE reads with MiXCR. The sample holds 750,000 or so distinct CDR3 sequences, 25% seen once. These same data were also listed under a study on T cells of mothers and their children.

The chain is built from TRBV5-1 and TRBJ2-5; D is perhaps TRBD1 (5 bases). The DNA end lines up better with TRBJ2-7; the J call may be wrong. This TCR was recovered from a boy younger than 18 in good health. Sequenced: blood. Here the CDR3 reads CASSRTMGNNEQYF. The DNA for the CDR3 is TGCGCCAGCAGCAGGACAATGGGAAATAACGAGCAGTACTTC.